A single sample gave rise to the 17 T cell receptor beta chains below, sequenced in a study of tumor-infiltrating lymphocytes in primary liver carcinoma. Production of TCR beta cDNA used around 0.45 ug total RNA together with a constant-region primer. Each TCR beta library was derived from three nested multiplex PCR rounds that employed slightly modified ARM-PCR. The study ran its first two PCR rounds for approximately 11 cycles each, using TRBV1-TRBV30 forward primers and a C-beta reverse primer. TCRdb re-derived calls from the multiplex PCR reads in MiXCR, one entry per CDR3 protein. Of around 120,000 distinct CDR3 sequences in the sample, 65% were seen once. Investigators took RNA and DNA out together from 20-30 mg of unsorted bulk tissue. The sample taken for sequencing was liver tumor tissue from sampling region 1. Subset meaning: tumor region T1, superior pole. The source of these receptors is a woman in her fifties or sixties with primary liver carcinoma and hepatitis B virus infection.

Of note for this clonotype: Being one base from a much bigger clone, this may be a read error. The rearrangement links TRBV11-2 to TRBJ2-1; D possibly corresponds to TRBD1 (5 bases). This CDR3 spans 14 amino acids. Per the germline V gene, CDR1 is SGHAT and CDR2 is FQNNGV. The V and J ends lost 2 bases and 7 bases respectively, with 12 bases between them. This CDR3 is CASSLQGVGNEQFF. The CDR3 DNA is TGTGCCAGCAGCTTACAGGGTGTAGGGAATGAGCAGTTCTTC. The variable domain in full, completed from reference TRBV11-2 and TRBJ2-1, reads EAGVAQSPRYKIIEKRQSVAFWCNPISGHATLYWYQQILGQGPKLLIQFQNNGVVDDSQLPKDRFSAERLKGVDSTLKIQPAKLEDSAVYLCASSLQGVGNEQFFGPGTRLTVL.

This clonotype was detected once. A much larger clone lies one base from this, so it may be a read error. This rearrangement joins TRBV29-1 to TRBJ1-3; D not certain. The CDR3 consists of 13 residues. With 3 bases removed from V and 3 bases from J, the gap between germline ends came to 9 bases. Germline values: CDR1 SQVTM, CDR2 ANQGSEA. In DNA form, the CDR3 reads TGCAGCGTTGAGGGAGGGAGTGGAAACACCATATATTTT. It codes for CSVEGGSGNTIYF.

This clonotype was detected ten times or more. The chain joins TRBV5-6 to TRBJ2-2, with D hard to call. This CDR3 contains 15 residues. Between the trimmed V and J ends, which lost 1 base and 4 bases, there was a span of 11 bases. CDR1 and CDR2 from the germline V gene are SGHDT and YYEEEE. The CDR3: CASSLFNSATGELFF. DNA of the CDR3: TGTGCCAGCAGCTTGTTTAACAGCGCCACCGGGGAGCTGTTTTTT.

Here the CDR3 DNA reads TGTGCCAGCAGTCCTGGGAGTGAAGTAGCCTACGAGCAGTACTTC. As protein: CASSPGSEVAYEQYF. The rearrangement joins TRBV11-2 to TRBJ2-7; D possibly corresponds to TRBD2 (5 bases). Germline V gives CDR1 SGHAT, CDR2 FQNNGV. Trimming took off 6 bases at V and 2 bases at J, with 17 bases between the two ends. This CDR3 has 15 amino acids.

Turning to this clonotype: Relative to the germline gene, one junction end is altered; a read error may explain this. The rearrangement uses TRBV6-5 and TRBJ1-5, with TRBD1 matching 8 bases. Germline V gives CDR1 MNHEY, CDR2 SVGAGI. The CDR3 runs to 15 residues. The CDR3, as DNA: TGTGCCGGCAGGCAAAGACAGGGGAGTCGTCAGCCCCAGCATTTT. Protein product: CAGRQRQGSRQPQHF.

CDR3 DNA sequence: TGTGCCAGCCGCGGGACCGGACTTCGGAATCAGCCCCAGCATTTT. Residues: CASRGTGLRNQPQHF. The genes are TRBV6-2 or TRBV6-3 and TRBJ1-5, with a weak D call TRBD1 (5 bases). The CDR3 is 15 amino acids. The ends were cut back, 8 bases at V and 4 bases at J, with 18 bases in the middle. Germline assignment: CDR1 MNHEY and CDR2 SVGEGT.

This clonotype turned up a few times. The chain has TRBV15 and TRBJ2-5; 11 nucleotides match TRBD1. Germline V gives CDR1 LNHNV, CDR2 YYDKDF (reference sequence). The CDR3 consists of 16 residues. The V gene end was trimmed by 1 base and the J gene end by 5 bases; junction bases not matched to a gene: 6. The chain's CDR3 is CATSRVDRGPGETQYF. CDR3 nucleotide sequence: TGTGCCACCAGCAGAGTGGACAGGGGGCCTGGGGAGACCCAGTACTTC.

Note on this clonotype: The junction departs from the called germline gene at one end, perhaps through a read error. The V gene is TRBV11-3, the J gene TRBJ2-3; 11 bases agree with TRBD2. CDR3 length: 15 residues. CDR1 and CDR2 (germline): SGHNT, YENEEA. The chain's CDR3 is CASSLGLAGPDMQYF. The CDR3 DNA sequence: TGTGCCAGCAGCTTAGGACTAGCGGGACCAGATATGCAGTATTTT.

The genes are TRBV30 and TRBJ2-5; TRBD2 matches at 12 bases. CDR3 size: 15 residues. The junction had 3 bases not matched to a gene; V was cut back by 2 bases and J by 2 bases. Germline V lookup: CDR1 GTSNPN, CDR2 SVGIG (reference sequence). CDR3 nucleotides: TGTGCCTGGAGTCAGACTAGCGGGAGTCAAGAGACCCAGTACTTC. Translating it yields CAWSQTSGSQETQYF.

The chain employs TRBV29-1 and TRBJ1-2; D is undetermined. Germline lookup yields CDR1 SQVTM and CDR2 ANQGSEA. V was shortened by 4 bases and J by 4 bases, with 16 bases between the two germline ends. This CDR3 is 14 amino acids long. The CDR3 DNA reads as TGCAGCGTTGGGACGGACCCTCCCAGCTATGGCTACACCTTC. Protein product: CSVGTDPPSYGYTF.

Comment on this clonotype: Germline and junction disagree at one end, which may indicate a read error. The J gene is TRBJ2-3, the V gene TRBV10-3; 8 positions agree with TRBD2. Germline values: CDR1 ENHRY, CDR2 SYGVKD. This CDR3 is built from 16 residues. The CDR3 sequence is CATRRVSGVLTDPQYF. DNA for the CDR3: TGTGCCACCCGGCGGGTTAGCGGGGTTTTAACAGATCCGCAGTATTTT.

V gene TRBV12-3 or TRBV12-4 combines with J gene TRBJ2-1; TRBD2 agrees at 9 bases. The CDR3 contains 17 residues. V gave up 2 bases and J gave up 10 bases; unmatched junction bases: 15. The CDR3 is CASSLFVVTSGRREQFF. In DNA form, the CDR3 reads TGTGCCAGCAGTTTATTCGTCGTGACTAGCGGTCGGCGGGAGCAGTTCTTC.

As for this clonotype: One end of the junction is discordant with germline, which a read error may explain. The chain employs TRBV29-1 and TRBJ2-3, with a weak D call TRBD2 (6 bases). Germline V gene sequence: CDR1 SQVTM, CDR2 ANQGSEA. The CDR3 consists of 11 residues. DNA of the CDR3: TGCAGCGCGACAACGGGAGATACGCGGTATTTT. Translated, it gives CSATTGDTRYF.

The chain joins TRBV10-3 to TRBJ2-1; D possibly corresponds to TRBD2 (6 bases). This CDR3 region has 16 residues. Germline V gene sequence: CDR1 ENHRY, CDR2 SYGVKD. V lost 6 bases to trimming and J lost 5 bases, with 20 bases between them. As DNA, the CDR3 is TGTGCCATCAGGACCGGGGGAGTCACGGGCCACAATGAGCAGTTCTTC. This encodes CAIRTGGVTGHNEQFF.

CDR3 sequence (DNA): TGCGCCAGCAGCCAACCACAGGGGTCGGACGAGCAGTACTTC. It is translated as CASSQPQGSDEQYF. The chain carries TRBV5-1 and TRBJ2-7, with 7 bases that match TRBD1. This CDR3 region has 14 residues. V trimming: 4 bases; J trimming: 5 bases; junction bases outside the gene matches: 9. Germline V gene data show CDR1 as SGHRS and CDR2 as YFSETQ.

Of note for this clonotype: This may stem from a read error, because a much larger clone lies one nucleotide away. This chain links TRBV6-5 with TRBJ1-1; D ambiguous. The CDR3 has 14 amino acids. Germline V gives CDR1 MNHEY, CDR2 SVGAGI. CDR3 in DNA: TGTGCCAGCAGTTACGGACGAACGAACACTGAAACTTTCTTT. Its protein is CASSYGRTNTETFF.

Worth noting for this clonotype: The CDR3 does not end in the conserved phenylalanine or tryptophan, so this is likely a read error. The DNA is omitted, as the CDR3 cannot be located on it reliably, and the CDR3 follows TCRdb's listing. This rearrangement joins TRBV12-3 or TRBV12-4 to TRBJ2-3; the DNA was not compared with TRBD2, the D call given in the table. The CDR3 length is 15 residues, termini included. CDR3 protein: CASSLVLGGPLRRYL.